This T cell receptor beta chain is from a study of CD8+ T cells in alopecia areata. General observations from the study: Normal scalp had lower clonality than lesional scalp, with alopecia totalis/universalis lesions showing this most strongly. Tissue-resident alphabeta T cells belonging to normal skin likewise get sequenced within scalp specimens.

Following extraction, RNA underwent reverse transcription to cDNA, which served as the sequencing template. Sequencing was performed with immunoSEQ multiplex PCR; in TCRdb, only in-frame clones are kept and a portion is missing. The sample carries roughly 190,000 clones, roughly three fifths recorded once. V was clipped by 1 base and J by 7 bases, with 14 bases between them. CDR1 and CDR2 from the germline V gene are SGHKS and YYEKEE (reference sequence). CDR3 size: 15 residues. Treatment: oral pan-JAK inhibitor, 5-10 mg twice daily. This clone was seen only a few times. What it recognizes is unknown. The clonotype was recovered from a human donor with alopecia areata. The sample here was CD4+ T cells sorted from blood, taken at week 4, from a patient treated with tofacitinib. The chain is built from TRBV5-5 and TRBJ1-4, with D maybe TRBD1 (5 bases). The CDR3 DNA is TGTGCCAGCAGCTTGCTTGGGGGAGTTGTTGAAAAACTGTTTTTT. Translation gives CASSLLGGVVEKLFF.